This T cell receptor (beta chain) originates from a study of metastatic and nonmetastatic thyroid tumors. Study background: Repertoires of blood and of tissue (tumor or nodule) from malignant and benign thyroid patients were compared.

V trimming: 7 bases; J trimming: 5 bases; junction bases outside the gene matches: 8. Germline V lookup: CDR1 MDHEN, CDR2 SYDVKM. The CDR3 is 14 amino acids. MiXCR re-clonotyped the PCR reads for TCRdb. Of under 20,000 clones in the sample, 29% are singletons; the top ten hold approximately 13%. Ahead of thyroid surgery, no patient had received treatment of any kind. Sequencing was performed on tumor tissue. The origin of this receptor is a female donor with papillary thyroid cancer or a benign thyroid nodule (not recorded which). Some clones in this sample may be carry-over from other donors' samples. The chain has TRBV28 and TRBJ2-5; 9 positions match TRBD2. CDR3 in DNA: TGTGCCAGCACCCCGCGGGGGGGCGGGGAGACCCAGTACTTC. This encodes CASTPRGGGETQYF.